This TCR beta chain was sequenced for a study of breast tumors, draining lymph nodes, adjacent tissues. General study results and limits: Data fit most tumor T cells coming from lymph node, expanding in tumor. Tumors had less TCR diversity than lymph nodes, more than nontumor tissue. Compared with basal-like, luminal-like tumors shared significantly more repertoire with nontumor tissue.

Looked up from germline, CDR1 is MNHEY and CDR2 is SMNVEV (reference sequence). The CDR3 totals 15 residues. With 1 base removed from V and 2 bases from J, the gap between germline ends came to 11 bases. Samples came from axillary lymph nodes draining the breast cancer. This clonotype has a handful of counts. The target antigen is unknown. Using its own MiXCR run on the multiplex PCR reads, TCRdb lists one record per CDR3 protein. This sample has 200,000 to 250,000 distinct CDR3 sequences, with under 40% found just once. Sequencing input: axillary lymph node tissue. This sequence was found in a female donor with breast cancer. Some clones in this sample may be carry-over from other donors' samples. This chain links TRBV27 with TRBJ1-2; unclear D gene. The CDR3 sequence is CASSLFNGGNYGYTF. CDR3 coding DNA: TGTGCCAGCAGTTTATTCAACGGCGGGAACTATGGCTACACCTTC.